Listed below are T cell receptor beta chains from one sample, sequenced in a study of T cell repertoires in cytomegalovirus infection. TCRdb re-called the reads through MiXCR, storing one row per CDR3 protein. The profile covers hundreds of thousands of distinct CDR3 sequences, with approximately 33% appearing a single time and about 18% taken by the ten largest. Their antigens remain unidentified. Sequencing used cultured PBMCs, obtained from culture after CMV antigen stimulation. These receptors were collected from a human donor in good health (CMV status not recorded). Some clones in this sample may be carry-over from other donors' samples. The CDR3 runs from the conserved cysteine through the conserved F or W. Fields, in order: D gene, V gene, clone size, J gene, CDR3 protein, CDR3 DNA. A D gene is named only where the DNA matches it firmly. Expanded clones get a size class; other rows say once, few or many, or leave the size out.

TRBD2	TRBV7-9	.	TRBJ2-1	CASGGGSHNEQFF	TGTGCCAGCGGGGGGGGGTCTCACAATGAGCAGTTCTTC
TRBD1	TRBV6-1	.	TRBJ1-2	CASRTGDRAFGYTF	TGTGCCAGCAGGACCGGGGACAGGGCATTTGGCTACACCTTC
.	TRBV28	.	TRBJ2-7	CASSLPDSIYEQYF	TGTGCCAGCAGTTTACCCGACTCCATCTACGAGCAGTACTTC
.	TRBV29-1	.	TRBJ2-7	CSVASATSYEQYF	TGCAGCGTTGCCAGCGCGACCTCCTACGAGCAGTACTTC
TRBD2	TRBV6-6	once	TRBJ2-7	CASSPNTRGSAYEQYF	TGTGCCAGCAGTCCCAATACTCGCGGGAGTGCCTACGAGCAGTACTTC
.	TRBV12-3/TRBV12-4	few	TRBJ2-2	CASSLDQDTGELFF	TGTGCCAGCAGCCTTGACCAGGACACCGGGGAGCTGTTTTTT
.	TRBV20-1	few	TRBJ1-5	CSASSGSNQPQHF	TGCAGTGCTAGTTCAGGGAGCAATCAGCCCCAGCATTTT
.	TRBV19	.	TRBJ2-6	CASSMTVWANVLTF	TGTGCCAGTAGTATGACAGTATGGGCCAACGTCCTGACTTTC
TRBD2	TRBV20-1	few	TRBJ2-2	CSARVSGGNTGELFF	TGCAGTGCTAGAGTTAGCGGGGGGAACACCGGGGAGCTGTTTTTT
.	TRBV7-2	.	TRBJ2-7	CASSFSLRCEQYF	TGTGCCAGCAGCTTTTCCCTACGGTGCGAGCAGTACTTC
TRBD1	TRBV12-3/TRBV12-4	many	TRBJ2-7	CASSPGTGSYEQYF	TGTGCCAGCAGTCCAGGGACAGGATCCTACGAGCAGTACTTC
TRBD2	TRBV7-6	.	TRBJ2-1	CASSPGTSGLRGPFEQFF	TGTGCCAGCAGCCCCGGGACTAGCGGGTTACGCGGTCCATTCGAGCAGTTCTTC
TRBD1	TRBV20-1	.	TRBJ1-5	CSATDRGLGYSNQPQHF	TGCAGTGCAACGGACAGGGGATTGGGGTATAGCAATCAGCCCCAGCATTTT
.	TRBV2	.	TRBJ1-1	CASMRLDMDTEVFF	TGTGCCAGCATGAGGTTGGATATGGACACTGAAGTTTTCTTT
TRBD2	TRBV7-6	.	TRBJ2-3	CASSPGLARDTQYF	TGTGCCAGCAGTCCTGGACTAGCGAGGGATACGCAGTATTTT
TRBD2	TRBV12-3/TRBV12-4	.	TRBJ2-4	CASTASGRGSKNIQYF	TGTGCCAGCACGGCTAGCGGGAGGGGATCCAAAAACATTCAGTACTTC
TRBD1	TRBV7-2	many	TRBJ2-7	CASSLMAGQGVHEQYF	TGTGCCAGCAGCTTAATGGCGGGACAGGGAGTCCACGAGCAGTACTTC
.	TRBV12-3/TRBV12-4	few	TRBJ1-5	CASSLNGGGQPQHF	TGTGCCAGCAGTTTAAACGGGGGAGGGCAGCCCCAGCATTTT
.	TRBV12-3/TRBV12-4	few	TRBJ1-1	CASSGSANTEAFF	TGTGCCAGCAGTGGGTCCGCGAACACTGAAGCTTTCTTT
.	TRBV4-1	few	TRBJ1-2	CASSHHGRTRYGYTF	TGCGCCAGCAGCCACCACGGCCGGACCCGCTATGGCTACACCTTC
.	TRBV7-8	many	TRBJ1-5	CASSSGRQHNQPQHF	TGTGCCAGCAGCTCGGGCAGACAGCACAATCAGCCCCAGCATTTT
.	TRBV7-6	.	TRBJ2-3	CASSPAEGTQYF	TGTGCCAGCAGCCCAGCCGAAGGGACGCAGTATTTT